This record looks at one TCR beta chain sequence and its context. Germline lookup yields CDR1 MNHNY and CDR2 SVGAGI (reference sequence). With 4 bases clipped from V and 3 bases from J, the junction kept 20 bases outside the gene matches. CDR3 length equals 20 residues. This sample is drawn from a study of molecular identifiers for immune sequencing clone quantification. TCRdb independently ran MiXCR on the PCR reads; one entry per CDR3 protein. This sample yields some 65,000 distinct CDR3 sequences, of which about a fifth are seen a single time; 1.5% to 1.9% belongs to the top ten. V gene TRBV6-6 combines with J gene TRBJ2-3; 9 bases are shared with TRBD2. The clonotype comes from a human donor in good health. Some libraries in this study had Jurkat cell RNA spiked in. Material for sequencing was naive CD8+ T cells from blood, with Jurkat cell RNA spiked in. The subset here: FACS-sorted CD8+CD4-CCR7+CD45RA+ naive T cells. The CDR3 region has the DNA TGTGCCAGCAGTTTCCCCCATCTCCGGGAGGGGCTAGCGGGAACAGATACGCAGTATTTT. Its translation: CASSFPHLREGLAGTDTQYF.